The 26 T cell receptor beta chains given below trace back to one sample, sequenced in a study of PD-1 blockade in classical Hodgkin lymphoma. Assay: immunoSEQ multiplex PCR; the TCRdb copy retains only in-frame clones and omits some. This sample has some 30,000 clones; 81% occur once, and the top ten carry roughly a sixth. Time point of the sample: cycle 4 day 1 (C4D1), after more than five weeks of nivolumab. In every patient, relapse followed autologous stem cell transplantation, while exposure to brentuximab vedotin differed. The starting material was peripheral blood mononuclear cells (PBMCs), obtained before the fourth cycle of nivolumab. The receptors originated from a human donor with classical Hodgkin lymphoma.

The chain joins TRBV28 to TRBJ1-2; possibly TRBD1 for D (5 bases). There are 12 residues in the CDR3. V dropped 7 bases and J dropped 5 bases, with 11 bases sitting between them. Germline CDR1 MDHEN, CDR2 SYDVKM. The CDR3 DNA reads as TGTGCCAGCATGGAGGCAGGGTATGGCTACACCTTC. The encoded protein is CASMEAGYGYTF.

This clone has a handful of counts. V is TRBV7-2 and J is TRBJ1-1, with D possibly being TRBD1 (5 bases). There are 15 residues in the CDR3. Germline V gene sequence: CDR1 SGHTA, CDR2 FQGNSA. Trimming cost V 6 bases and J 5 bases, with 19 bases left between them. The CDR3 here is CASRPPGGGWTEAFF. Here the CDR3 DNA reads TGTGCCAGCAGGCCTCCGGGGGGGGGATGGACTGAAGCTTTCTTT.

As DNA, the CDR3 is TGTGCCAGCTCACCCGGGACTAGCGGGGGGATTGGAGAGACCCAGTACTTC. The encoded protein is CASSPGTSGGIGETQYF. The gene calls are TRBV18 and TRBJ2-5; 15 nucleotides line up with TRBD2. The germline V gene encodes CDR1 KGHSH and CDR2 LQKENI. This CDR3 is built from 17 residues. Trimming took 3 bases from V and 4 from J; bases not matched to a gene: 6.

This rearrangement joins TRBV9 to TRBJ2-3, with D possibly matching TRBD1 (6 bases). CDR1 is SGDLS and CDR2 is YYNGEE in the germline V gene. CDR3 size: 15 residues. Trimming pared 3 bases from V and 3 bases from J, leaving 14 bases between. The CDR3 sequence is CASSGRGSTTDTQYF. CDR3 nucleotide sequence: TGTGCCAGCAGCGGTAGGGGGTCTACAACAGATACGCAGTATTTT.

The chain employs TRBV19 and TRBJ2-7, with 7 bases aligning to TRBD2. The germline CDR1 and CDR2 sequences are LNHDA and SQIVND (reference sequence). The junction had 5 bases not matched to a gene; V was cut back by 0 bases and J by 0 bases. The CDR3 is 16 residues long. The CDR3, as DNA: TGTGCCAGTAGTATAGATGCGGGAGCCAGCTCCTACGAGCAGTACTTC. It encodes CASSIDAGASSYEQYF. Full variable domain (missing parts from reference TRBV19 and TRBJ2-7): DGGITQSPKYLFRKEGQNVTLSCEQNLNHDAMYWYRQDPGQGLRLIYYSQIVNDFQKGDIAEGYSVSREKKESFPLTVTSAQKNPTAFYLCASSIDAGASSYEQYFGPGTRLTVT.

V gene TRBV7-2 combines with J gene TRBJ1-4; possibly TRBD1 for D (6 bases). Germline assignment: CDR1 SGHTA and CDR2 FQGNSA. The length of the CDR3 is 15 residues. The V and J ends lost 3 bases and 2 bases respectively, with 10 bases between them. CDR3 nucleotide sequence: TGTGCCAGCAGCTTTCAGGGGACGACTAATGAAAAACTGTTTTTT. Protein sequence: CASSFQGTTNEKLFF.

This sequence joins TRBV7-6 and TRBJ1-6, with 7 bases matching TRBD1. V gave up 0 bases and J gave up 0 bases; unmatched junction bases: 5. This CDR3 is 18 amino acids long. Germline lookup yields CDR1 SGHVS and CDR2 FNYEAQ. The CDR3 region is CASSLAPAGGSYNSPLHF. DNA of the CDR3: TGTGCCAGCAGCTTAGCGCCGGCAGGGGGCTCCTATAATTCACCCCTCCACTTT. Combining the CDR3 with reference TRBV7-6 and TRBJ1-6 gives the whole variable domain GAGVSQSPRYKVTKRGQDVALRCDPISGHVSLYWYRQALGQGPEFLTYFNYEAQQDKSGLPNDRFSAERPEGSISTLTIQRTEQRDSAMYRCASSLAPAGGSYNSPLHFGNGTRLTVT.

V gene TRBV28 combines with J gene TRBJ2-7, with D possibly called TRBD1 or TRBD2 (5 bases each). This CDR3 region has 16 residues. Germline lookup yields CDR1 MDHEN and CDR2 SYDVKM. Trimming removed 5 bases at V and 0 bases at J, with 17 bases between. The CDR3 region has the DNA TGTGCCAGCAGTCCCTCTAGGGCAGGGAGCTCCTACGAGCAGTACTTC. This translates into CASSPSRAGSSYEQYF.

The chain couples TRBV4-1 to TRBJ1-2; D might be TRBD1 (5 bases). V lost 5 bases and J lost 0, with 13 bases in between. The CDR3 loop spans 15 amino acids. Germline V lookup: CDR1 MGHRA, CDR2 YSYEKL. Written as DNA, the CDR3 is TGCGCCAGCAGCGAGACAGAAGACCCTAACTATGGCTACACCTTC. Protein product: CASSETEDPNYGYTF.

The chain links TRBV4-2 to TRBJ1-5; no firm D call. Germline V lookup: CDR1 LGHNA, CDR2 YNFKEQ. V lost 0 bases and J lost 0, with 12 bases in between. The CDR3 spans 17 residues. The CDR3 DNA reads TGTGCCAGCAGCCAAGATCGAGGAGGGTATAGCAATCAGCCCCAGCATTTT. Its translation: CASSQDRGGYSNQPQHF.

This clone has a handful of counts. The rearrangement links TRBV6-1 to TRBJ1-4; 10 bases match TRBD1. In germline, CDR1 is MNHNS, CDR2 SASEGT. Trimming removed 2 bases from V and 2 bases from J; junction bases left unmatched: 14. The CDR3 spans 20 residues. CDR3 region: CASSEYERTGGFLTNEKLFF. The CDR3 bases are TGTGCCAGCAGTGAATACGAGCGGACAGGGGGTTTTTTGACTAATGAAAAACTGTTTTTT.

The J gene is TRBJ2-5, the V gene TRBV10-3, with TRBD2 matching over 10 bases. Looked up from germline, CDR1 is ENHRY and CDR2 is SYGVKD. The CDR3 has 15 residues. With 6 bases clipped from V and 0 bases from J, the junction kept 4 bases outside the gene matches. In DNA form, the CDR3 reads TGTGCCATCAGGGGAGCGGGGGGGGACCAAGAGACCCAGTACTTC. It yields the protein CAIRGAGGDQETQYF.

In its sample, this clone was seen a few times. A read error may produce the germline difference seen at one junction end. This rearrangement joins TRBV7-7 to TRBJ2-3; weak D call: TRBD2 (6 bases). Germline V gene lookup returns CDR1 SSHAT and CDR2 FNYEAQ (reference sequence). CDR3 size: 14 residues. The CDR3 DNA is TGTGCTAGCAGCTCGGGACTGAGCACAGATACGCAGTATTTT. Protein product: CASSSGLSTDTQYF.

The V and J genes are TRBV7-9 and TRBJ1-1; D gene uncertain. CDR1 SEHNR and CDR2 FQNEAQ come from the germline V gene (reference sequence). The V gene lost 5 bases and the J gene lost 1 base, with 8 bases spanning the gap. CDR3 length: 13 amino acids. CDR3 residues: CASSTIQNTEAFF. Written as DNA, the CDR3 is TGTGCCAGCAGCACTATACAGAACACTGAAGCTTTCTTT.

The V gene is TRBV28, the J gene TRBJ1-6; 10 bases line up with TRBD1. Germline CDR1 MDHEN, CDR2 SYDVKM. This CDR3 contains 16 residues. J was trimmed by 7 bases and V by 6 bases; bases with no gene match: 9. The CDR3 loop is CASSYSTGGRNSPLHF. The CDR3 DNA is TGTGCCAGCAGCTACTCGACAGGGGGCAGAAATTCACCCCTCCACTTT.

This clone occurred a few times. The gene calls are TRBV9 and TRBJ1-1; perhaps TRBD1 as D (5 bases). This CDR3 is 13 amino acids long. Germline V gene lookup returns CDR1 SGDLS and CDR2 YYNGEE. V shed 0 bases and J shed 7 bases, with 10 bases lying between them. CDR3 DNA sequence: TGTGCCAGCAGCGTAGCTACCGGGGGTGAAGCTTTCTTT. Translated, it gives CASSVATGGEAFF.

V and J are TRBV6-1 and TRBJ1-1, with D tentatively TRBD1 (5 bases). V lost 7 bases and J lost 3, with 12 bases in between. Germline CDR1 is MNHNS and CDR2 is SASEGT. The CDR3 runs to 13 residues. The CDR3 reads CASNAGGDTEAFF. As DNA, the CDR3 is TGTGCCAGCAACGCTGGGGGGGACACTGAAGCTTTCTTT.

The chain joins TRBV28 to TRBJ2-5; 11 bases map to TRBD2. Germline CDR1 and CDR2: MDHEN and SYDVKM. This CDR3 has 17 amino acids. With V trimmed by 4 bases and J by 2 bases, 9 bases remained unmatched. This chain's CDR3 is CASSSYLAGGQQETQYF. DNA of the CDR3: TGTGCCAGCAGTTCCTACCTAGCGGGAGGCCAACAAGAGACCCAGTACTTC.

J is TRBJ1-5 and V is TRBV2, with D uncertain. The V end lost 3 bases, the J end lost 5 bases, and 8 bases lay between the germline ends. Germline CDR1 and CDR2: SNHLY and FYNNEI. There are 13 residues in the CDR3. The CDR3 loop is CASSDQSYQPQHF. The CDR3 nucleotides are TGTGCCAGCAGTGATCAATCTTATCAGCCCCAGCATTTT.

DNA for the CDR3: TGTGCCAGCAGCTCACAAACAGGGGCCCCTTACGAGCAGTACGTC. It translates to CASSSQTGAPYEQYV. The chain employs TRBV7-9 and TRBJ2-7, with TRBD1 matching over 7 bases. Unmatched junction bases numbered 10, after V lost 4 bases and J lost 4 bases. The CDR3 length is 15 residues. The germline V gene encodes CDR1 SEHNR and CDR2 FQNEAQ (reference sequence).

This clone is medium-sized (0.01 to 0.1%) in the sample. The chain uses TRBV11-2 and TRBJ2-5, with 8 positions matching TRBD1. The J segment lost 3 bases and the V segment lost 3 bases, leaving 9 bases of the junction unmatched. Germline CDR1 and CDR2: SGHAT and FQNNGV. The length of the CDR3 is 16 residues. CDR3: CASSLGLQGAEETQYF. As DNA, the CDR3 is TGTGCCAGCAGCTTGGGTCTGCAGGGGGCTGAAGAGACCCAGTACTTC.

The gene calls are TRBV5-4 and TRBJ2-1; TRBD2 matches 8 bases. CDR1 is SGHNT and CDR2 is YYREEE in the germline V gene (reference sequence). CDR3 length: 14 amino acids. The junction had 12 bases not matched to a gene; V was cut back by 6 bases and J by 10 bases. Written as DNA, the CDR3 is TGTGCCAGCAACCCCGGAGCCGCTAGCGGGGAGCAGTTCTTC. It codes for CASNPGAASGEQFF.

A word on this clone: Other DNA sequences of this sample code for an identical CDR3. The CDR3: CASSEAGSSYEQYV. The CDR3 DNA reads TGTGCCAGCAGTGAAGCGGGCAGCTCCTACGAGCAGTACGTC. The rearrangement joins TRBV2 to TRBJ2-7, with no clear D. This CDR3 is 14 amino acids long. The germline V gene encodes CDR1 SNHLY and CDR2 FYNNEI. The V and J ends lost 0 bases and 0 bases respectively, with 6 bases between them.

The CDR3 sequence: CASSVGQQAGAYEQYF. The CDR3 nucleotides are TGTGCCAGCAGCGTAGGCCAACAAGCGGGAGCCTACGAGCAGTACTTC. V is TRBV9 and J is TRBJ2-7; the match to TRBD2 covers 8 bases. In germline, CDR1 is SGDLS, CDR2 YYNGEE. The CDR3 extends over 16 amino acids. V lost 0 bases to trimming and J lost 2 bases; unmatched junction nucleotides: 7.

The J gene is TRBJ1-5, the V gene TRBV18, with TRBD1 as a possible D gene (6 bases). The CDR3 spans 16 residues. V dropped 3 bases and J dropped 0 bases, with 12 bases sitting between them. Germline assignment: CDR1 KGHSH and CDR2 LQKENI. CDR3 coding DNA: TGTGCCAGCTCACCGGGGGGGCCCTCTAGCAATCAGCCCCAGCATTTT. As protein: CASSPGGPSSNQPQHF. The full variable domain, its missing parts supplied by reference TRBV18 and TRBJ1-5, is NAGVMQNPRHLVRRRGQEARLRCSPMKGHSHVYWYRQLPEEGLKFMVYLQKENIIDESGMPKERFSAEFPKEGPSILRIQQVVRGDSAAYFCASSPGGPSSNQPQHFGDGTRLSIL.

The chain has TRBV5-8 and TRBJ2-3; D gene uncertain. This CDR3 contains 13 residues. The V and J ends lost 0 bases and 4 bases respectively, with 6 bases between them. The germline V gene encodes CDR1 SGHTS and CDR2 YDEGEE. This CDR3 is CASSLGRPDTQYF. CDR3 coding DNA: TGTGCCAGCAGCTTGGGGAGACCAGATACGCAGTATTTT.